This T cell receptor (beta chain) stems from a study of blood T cell repertoires in COVID-19. Study-wide background: PBMCs, B-cell-depleted T cells, or T cells were the source of the cDNA or gDNA that made up the material.

Per the authors' pipeline: How many nucleated cells were present was estimated from reference gene primer amplification. Here immunoSEQ multiplex PCR was the method, and the copy in TCRdb shows in-frame clones only, minus some. That table is the source of V, J and clone size, and D and trimming were worked out from the DNA. This table has 50,000 to 85,000 clones, 91% appearing once. There are 13 residues in the CDR3. In germline, CDR1 is SEHNR, CDR2 FQNEAQ (reference sequence). V lost 3 bases and J 6 bases, leaving 12 bases between the germline ends. Source material: peripheral blood. The rearrangement links TRBV7-9 to TRBJ2-7; D is unclear. The sequence came from a human donor in a cohort sampled during active COVID-19. Here the CDR3 reads CASSLASPGEQYF. The DNA of the CDR3 is TGTGCCAGCAGCTTGGCTTCCCCTGGCGAGCAGTACTTC.